The clone carrying this T cell receptor beta chain has only a few counts. No antigen is known for it. This sample was included in a study of response to subunit inactivated influenza vaccine. TCRdb independently ran MiXCR on the RT-PCR reads; one entry per CDR3 protein. The sample has hundreds of thousands of distinct CDR3 sequences; approximately 15% are singletons. V lost 8 bases to trimming and J lost 5 bases; unmatched junction nucleotides: 5. The CDR3 is 12 amino acids. Germline V CDR1 and CDR2: MDHEN, SYDVKM. Study results and caveats: Researchers suggested that each seasonal influenza vaccination recruits few new T cells.

The TCR was taken from a man aged 50-60 years who received an inactivated influenza vaccine. The source material was PBMCs from blood, sampled 12 days after vaccination. The chain has TRBV28 and TRBJ2-7; 8 nucleotides match TRBD1. The CDR3 sequence is CASRTGMNEQYF. The DNA for the CDR3 is TGTGCCAGCCGGACAGGGATGAACGAGCAGTACTTC.